The 19 T cell receptor beta chains presented below share a single source sample, sequenced in a study of molecular identifiers for immune sequencing clone quantification. TCRdb called the PCR reads again in MiXCR, with one record for every CDR3 protein. The table records under 600,000 distinct CDR3 sequences, around 23% of them present only once. The sequenced sample was naive CD8+ T cells from blood, with Jurkat cell RNA spiked in. As to subset: FACS-sorted CD8+CD4-CCR7+CD45RA+ naive T cells. The source is a human donor in good health. Some libraries in this study had Jurkat cell RNA spiked in.

As regards this clonotype: The junction and the germline gene differ at one end; a read error may be behind it. The V and J genes are TRBV14 and TRBJ2-5; D unclear. CDR3 length: 13 amino acids. Germline V CDR1 and CDR2: SGHDN, FVKESK. This CDR3 reads CASSQRYQGTQYF. CDR3 coding DNA: TGTGCCAGCAGCCAACGGTACCAAGGGACCCAGTACTTC.

This clonotype was observed a handful of times. The V and J genes are TRBV18 and TRBJ2-1; 10 bases are a match to TRBD2. The V gene's germline CDR1 is KGHSH and CDR2 LQKENI. The CDR3 contains 15 residues. The V gene end was trimmed by 5 bases and the J gene end by 3 bases; junction bases not matched to a gene: 4. The CDR3 sequence: CASSIGLAVYNEQFF. Written as DNA, the CDR3 is TGTGCCAGCTCAATAGGACTAGCGGTCTACAATGAGCAGTTCTTC.

Note on this clonotype: It may be a read error: a sequence one base away is much more abundant. The chain recombines TRBV9 with TRBJ2-6; 8 nucleotides line up with TRBD1. Germline V gives CDR1 SGDLS, CDR2 YYNGEE. CDR3 length equals 18 residues. This CDR3 is CASSDDRGPTSGANVQTF. In nucleotides, the CDR3 is TGTGCCAGCAGCGATGACAGGGGCCCTACCTCTGGGGCCAACGTCCAGACTTTC.

This clonotype was counted between two and nine times. Without the conserved terminal phenylalanine or tryptophan, this CDR3 likely stems from a read error. The limits of the CDR3 on the DNA are not certain, so only TCRdb's listed CDR3 is given. The gene calls are TRBV21-1 and TRBJ1-2. TRBV21-1 is reported as a pseudogene. Inclusive of both ends, the CDR3 amounts to 14 amino acids. This CDR3 reads CASSKGGRIYGYTL.

This clonotype has a count of ten or more. The chain carries TRBV28 and TRBJ2-6; no clear D. The CDR3 covers 14 residues. Germline-derived CDR1 and CDR2 are MDHEN and SYDVKM. Trimming removed 4 bases at V and 2 bases at J, with 6 bases between. CDR3 in DNA: TGTGCCAGCAGTTCAGGCGCTGGGGCCAACGTCCTGACTTTC. This codes for CASSSGAGANVLTF.

V gene TRBV6-5 combines with J gene TRBJ1-2; D is unresolved. Germline V gene lookup returns CDR1 MNHEY and CDR2 SVGAGI. The CDR3 totals 14 residues. Trimming stripped 0 bases from V and 3 bases from J, with 8 bases between. CDR3 sequence: CASSYSPDYYGYTF. DNA for the CDR3: TGTGCCAGCAGTTACTCGCCAGACTACTATGGCTACACCTTC.

As for this clonotype: A much larger clone sits a single nucleotide away, making a read error possible. V and J are TRBV4-2 and TRBJ2-7; no firm D call. CDR1 and CDR2 (germline): LGHNA, YNFKEQ. The CDR3 extends over 13 amino acids. CDR3 in DNA: TGTGCCAGCAGCCATTCCGGCATCTACGAGCAGTGCTTC. Encoded protein: CASSHSGIYEQCF.

As concerns this clonotype: Since a much larger clone is just one base distant, this may be a read error. This chain uses TRBV5-6 with TRBJ2-3; D is perhaps TRBD1 (6 bases). This CDR3 is 14 amino acids long. Germline loops: CDR1 SGHDT, CDR2 YYEEEE. This CDR3 is CASSSGTLADAQYF. CDR3 sequence (DNA): TGTGCCAGCAGCTCCGGGACACTTGCAGATGCGCAGTATTTT.

This chain links TRBV11-2 with TRBJ1-1, with D hard to call. The CDR3 loop spans 15 amino acids. CDR1 is SGHAT and CDR2 is FQNNGV in the germline V gene. V was clipped by 1 base and J by 6 bases, with 15 bases between them. CDR3 amino acids: CASSLGRRPLSEAFF. In DNA, the CDR3 is TGTGCCAGCAGCTTAGGTCGGAGGCCCCTCTCTGAAGCTTTCTTT.

This sequence joins TRBV20-1 and TRBJ2-1; 9 bases are a match to TRBD2. V dropped 0 bases and J dropped 7; count of bases not matched to a gene: 10. The germline CDR1 and CDR2 sequences are DFQATT and SNEGSKA (reference sequence). The CDR3 is 16 residues long. CDR3 in amino acids: CSARDWAGGGINEQFF. CDR3 nucleotides: TGCAGTGCTAGAGATTGGGCGGGAGGGGGTATAAATGAGCAGTTCTTC.

This clonotype was found many times. The rearrangement joins TRBV7-8 to TRBJ2-1, with 9 bases matching TRBD2. CDR1 is SGHVS, CDR2 FQNEAQ, per germline. V lost 8 bases to trimming and J lost 9 bases; unmatched junction nucleotides: 5. The CDR3 sequence is 12 residues long. The CDR3 coding sequence is TGTGCCAGCGGGGGGACTAGCCCTGAGCAGTTCTTC. This encodes CASGGTSPEQFF.

This clonotype turned up a few times. Since a much larger clone is just one base distant, this may be a read error. Given the absence of the conserved phenylalanine or tryptophan at the CDR3 end, a read error is likely. CDR3 nucleotide sequence: TGCAGTGCTCATGTGCAGGGAGGGGACACTGAAGCTTTCTCT. Translation: CSAHVQGGDTEAFS. V and J are TRBV20-1 and TRBJ1-1; D might be TRBD1 (5 bases). The CDR3 consists of 14 residues. V lost 5 bases and J lost 3, with 16 bases in between. In germline, CDR1 is DFQATT, CDR2 SNEGSKA (reference sequence).

The rearrangement joins TRBV20-1 to TRBJ2-1; 9 positions match TRBD1. From germline, CDR1 is DFQATT and CDR2 SNEGSKA (reference sequence). J gave up 1 base and V 0 bases, and 16 bases lay outside the gene matches. The CDR3 sequence is 20 residues long. The CDR3 is CSARDIGQGSPGRSYNEQFF. The CDR3 DNA sequence: TGCAGTGCTAGAGATATAGGACAGGGGTCCCCCGGCAGGTCCTACAATGAGCAGTTCTTC.

This clonotype was counted a few times. The CDR3 DNA reads as TGTGCCAGCAGTTTTAGGGTGAGCAGGCCTCTAAATCAGCCCCAGCATTTT. Its protein is CASSFRVSRPLNQPQHF. This chain links TRBV28 with TRBJ1-5; D unclear. CDR1 is MDHEN, CDR2 SYDVKM, per germline. The length of the CDR3 is 17 residues. Between the trimmed V and J ends, which lost 3 bases and 4 bases, there was a span of 19 bases.

This clonotype was observed a few times. The V and J genes are TRBV15 and TRBJ1-5, with D unresolved. CDR1 is LNHNV and CDR2 is YYDKDF in the germline V gene (reference sequence). This CDR3 has 16 amino acids. Trimming stripped 0 bases from V and 0 bases from J, with 9 bases between. The CDR3 sequence is CATSREETDSNQPQHF. The CDR3 bases are TGTGCCACCAGCAGAGAAGAAACAGATAGCAATCAGCCCCAGCATTTT.

In this sample, this clonotype turned up a few times. V gene TRBV19 combines with J gene TRBJ2-1; TRBD2 aligns across 8 bases. Trimming at V came to 3 bases and at J to 8 bases, leaving 12 bases not matched to a gene. The CDR3 extends over 16 amino acids. Germline V gene sequence: CDR1 LNHDA, CDR2 SQIVND (reference sequence). DNA of the CDR3: TGTGCCAGTAGTATGGGGACTAGAGGGATCGTACATGAGCAGTTCTTC. Protein: CASSMGTRGIVHEQFF.

This clonotype was seen more than once but under ten times. The chain uses TRBV9 and TRBJ2-2; D could derive from TRBD1 or TRBD2 (5 bases each). Germline-derived CDR1 and CDR2 are SGDLS and YYNGEE. V was shortened by 3 bases and J by 0 bases, with 12 bases between the two germline ends. The CDR3 covers 16 residues. CDR3: CASSEGSGTNTGELFF. The CDR3 coding sequence is TGTGCCAGCAGCGAGGGGAGCGGCACGAACACCGGGGAGCTGTTTTTT.

The chain carries TRBV9 and TRBJ2-7, with a possible D match to TRBD2 (6 bases). This CDR3 spans 13 amino acids. Germline CDR1 and CDR2: SGDLS and YYNGEE. The V end lost 3 bases, the J end lost 7 bases, and 14 bases lay between the germline ends. The CDR3: CASSAGGAREQYF. The DNA of the CDR3 is TGTGCCAGCAGCGCCGGGGGAGCTCGAGAGCAGTACTTC.

Details on this clonotype: Just one base apart from a much larger clone, this may be a read error. This is likely a read error, given that the CDR3 carries no conserved phenylalanine or tryptophan at its end. The chain couples TRBV20-1 to TRBJ2-7, with D perhaps TRBD1 or TRBD2 (5 bases each). CDR1 is DFQATT and CDR2 is SNEGSKA in the germline V gene (reference sequence). The CDR3 contains 14 residues. V lost 6 bases and J lost 1, with 16 bases in between. CDR3 amino acids: CSANPGTVSYEQYS. The CDR3 bases are TGCAGTGCGAACCCCGGGACGGTTTCCTACGAGCAGTACTCC.